The source of this T cell receptor (beta chain) is a study of T cells in Graves' hyperthyroidism and ophthalmopathy. Study-level results: Blood samples included most of the expanded thyroid clonotypes exceeding 0.001.

Only a few counts were recorded for this clonotype. Its antigen is not identified. From RNA transcripts, TCR beta CDR3 regions were amplified. An initial round of RT-PCR targeting the TCR CDR3 relied on the HTBI primer set. Via MiXCR, TCRdb re-called the multiplex PCR reads, giving one row per CDR3 protein. Seen here are 500,000 to 650,000 distinct CDR3 sequences, less than 20% observed once, and the top ten hold about 45%. This CDR3 is built from 15 residues. Unmatched junction bases numbered 13, after V lost 4 bases and J lost 7 bases. From germline, CDR1 is SGHRS and CDR2 YFSETQ. PBMCs were obtained from over 8.5 ml fresh peripheral blood.

The sample consisted of blood. The chain carries TRBV5-1 and TRBJ1-1; 7 bases line up with TRBD1. The sequence was collected from a man between 35 and 55 years old with Graves' ophthalmopathy. CDR3 residues: CASSSPDRYVGEAFF. The CDR3, as DNA: TGCGCCAGCAGCAGCCCGGACAGGTATGTGGGTGAAGCTTTCTTT.